This TCR beta chain appears in the sequencing data of a study of control samples from healthy donors and cancer patients. The data were produced by immunoSEQ multiplex PCR, yet TCRdb's version contains in-frame clones alone and is incomplete. The data contain about 170,000 clones, approximately 90% of them singletons. CDR1 is SGHRS and CDR2 is YFSETQ in the germline V gene. The CDR3 covers 13 residues. V was cut by 4 bases and J by 6 bases, with 11 bases left in between. The specimen sequenced was blood. The genes are TRBV5-1 and TRBJ2-1; perhaps TRBD2 as D (6 bases). This sequence originates from a young man in good health. The CDR3 bases are TGCGCCAGCAGCACGGGACTGCGCAATGAGCAGTTCTTC. Its translation: CASSTGLRNEQFF.